This TCR beta chain was sequenced for a study of T cell responses to AZD1222 COVID-19 vaccine. Study at large: Some second doses came at about 4 weeks and others at about 12 weeks; these were pooled.

Germline values: CDR1 LGHDT, CDR2 YNNKEL (reference sequence). The CDR3 sequence is 18 residues long. The V gene end was trimmed by 1 base and the J gene end by 2 bases; junction bases not matched to a gene: 12. Measured with immunoSEQ multiplex PCR; TCRdb has only the in-frame clones, and not every one. Altogether 75,000 to 95,000 clones are present, around nine tenths being singletons, with the ten largest covering approximately 21%. The TCR was taken from an adult in good health. J is TRBJ2-5 and V is TRBV3-1 (or the pseudogene TRBV3-2); 8 nucleotides align to TRBD1. Source: peripheral blood, taken on day 0 of AZD1222 vaccination. The chain's CDR3 is CASSQGQNRGISQETQYF. The CDR3 nucleotides read TGTGCCAGCAGCCAAGGTCAGAACAGGGGGATATCTCAAGAGACCCAGTACTTC.